This T cell receptor beta chain was retrieved from a study of response to subunit inactivated influenza vaccine. Trimming took 5 bases from V and 7 from J; bases not matched to a gene: 7. Looked up from germline, CDR1 is SGHTA and CDR2 is FQGNSA. This CDR3 has 15 amino acids. TCRdb reprocessed the RT-PCR reads via MiXCR and lists one record per CDR3 protein. Of more than 450,000 distinct CDR3 sequences in the sample, about 11% were seen once. The same sample was also used in a study of T cells expressing NK-cell markers. From that paper: 5'RACE template switching with UMIs produced the TCR beta cDNA. Dominance of the CD3+CD56-NKG2C+ fraction by these clonotypes also held in a few donors.

The V call is TRBV7-2, the J call TRBJ2-1; 11 nucleotides line up with TRBD2. This TCR was recovered from a man in his fifties or sixties who received an inactivated influenza vaccine. The sequencing used PBMCs from blood, collected on the day of vaccination. The DNA for the CDR3 is TGTGCCAGCAGCCCACTAGCGGGGGTTATTAATGAGCAGTTCTTC. It encodes CASSPLAGVINEQFF.